A selection of T cell receptor beta chains follows, all from one sample in a study of Graves' ophthalmopathy and Graves' hyperthyroidism. TCRdb ran MiXCR on the multiplex PCR reads and lists one entry per CDR3 protein. The sample lists about 590,000 distinct CDR3 sequences, about 40% occurring once. The sequencing input was peripheral blood or thyroid tissue (not recorded which). The source of these receptors is an adult man with Graves' hyperthyroidism. Both conserved end residues are part of each CDR3. A D gene is named only where the DNA matches it firmly. Where a row states a size, it is once, few, many or the class of an expanded clone; other rows omit it.

>NA|TRBJ1-5|14|TRBV30|NA
TGTGCCTGGAGTGAGGGACGGGGCAATCAGCCCCAGCATTTT
CAWSEGRGNQPQHF
>NA|TRBJ2-5|16|TRBV7-2|NA
TGTGCCAGCAGTCCCATAGGACAGACGGGTGTCGAGACCCAGTACTTC
CASSPIGQTGVETQYF
>NA|TRBJ2-5|13|TRBV12-5|many
TGTGCTAGTGGTTTGGGCTTACAAGAGACCCAGTACTTC
CASGLGLQETQYF
>NA|TRBJ1-2|15|TRBV18|NA
TGTGCCAGCTCAACCTACAGGGAGGGGGACTATGGCTACACCTTC
CASSTYREGDYGYTF
>NA|TRBJ1-1|16|TRBV7-9|NA
TGTGCCAGCAGCTTAGGAGCACAGGGCCTGAACACTGAAGCTTTCTTT
CASSLGAQGLNTEAFF
>TRBD1|TRBJ1-1|14|TRBV7-8|NA
TGTGCCAGCTCACCAGACAGGGACTTAACCGAAGCTTTCTTT
CASSPDRDLTEAFF
>NA|TRBJ1-3|16|TRBV14|NA
TGTGCCAGCAGCCAGTCCTGGGGATCTTACGGAAACACCATATATTTT
CASSQSWGSYGNTIYF
>NA|TRBJ1-2|14|TRBV18|few
TGTGCCAGCTCACCACGCTCAGGGAGGGACGGCTACACCTTC
CASSPRSGRDGYTF
>TRBD2|TRBJ2-5|14|TRBV20-1|many
TGCAGTGCTACCACTAGCGGGAAGGCAGAGACCCAGTACTTC
CSATTSGKAETQYF
>TRBD1|TRBJ1-5|15|TRBV10-3|NA
TGTGCCGGCAGTCGAGACAGGGGCGGCAATCAGCCCCAGCATTTT
CAGSRDRGGNQPQHF
>NA|TRBJ1-2|13|TRBV10-3|many
TGTGCCACCCCTGACGTGGCTAACTATGGCTACACCTTC
CATPDVANYGYTF
>TRBD1|TRBJ2-1|11|TRBV20-1|few
TGCAGTGCTGTCGACAGGGCTGGGCAGTTCTTC
CSAVDRAGQFF
>NA|TRBJ1-1|14|TRBV12-3/TRBV12-4|many
TGTGCCACCGGGGGTTTTAGTTACGACACTGAAGCTTTCTTT
CATGGFSYDTEAFF
>TRBD1|TRBJ2-7|15|TRBV7-6|many
TGTGCCAGCAGCCACAGGACAGGGGGTTTCTACGAGCAGTACTTC
CASSHRTGGFYEQYF
>TRBD1|TRBJ1-2|15|TRBV5-1|NA
TGCGCCAGCAGCTTCTCCGGGACAGGGAGGGATGGCTACACCTTC
CASSFSGTGRDGYTF
>TRBD1|TRBJ1-4|15|TRBV19|few
TGTGCCAGTAACGACAGGGGCCCCGGGCGGGAAAAACTGTTTTTT
CASNDRGPGREKLFF
>TRBD1|TRBJ2-7|17|TRBV7-9|NA
TGTGCACGCAGCCTACCAAAGACAGGGGCTAACGGATACGAGCAGTACTTC
CARSLPKTGANGYEQYF
>NA|TRBJ2-3|14|TRBV12-3/TRBV12-4|NA
TGTGCCAGCAGTTCCCCGCCTCCAGCAGATACGCAGTATTTT
CASSSPPPADTQYF
>NA|TRBJ2-5|15|TRBV12-3/TRBV12-4|NA
TGTGCCAGCAGTTGGGGACTCCCTATCCAAGAGACCCAGTACTTC
CASSWGLPIQETQYF
>NA|TRBJ2-5|13|TRBV28|NA
TGTGCCAGGAGCTGGCGGGGTTCAGAGACCCAGTACTTC
CARSWRGSETQYF
>NA|TRBJ2-1|18|TRBV7-6|few
TGTGCCAGCAGCGCGAGGAGTCCGGGCCCGACCAGTGGCAATGAGCAGTTCTTC
CASSARSPGPTSGNEQFF
>NA|TRBJ2-2|15|TRBV7-6|many
TGTGCCAGCAGCTTTACCCTAGGGGTCGCCGGGGAGCTGTTTTTT
CASSFTLGVAGELFF
>NA|TRBJ2-7|13|TRBV4-1|NA
TGCGCCAGCAGCCAAGATTCGGACCACGAGCAGTACTTC
CASSQDSDHEQYF
>NA|TRBJ2-2|15|TRBV5-8|NA
TGTGCCAGCAGCTTGTGGGACGCGAACACCGGGGAGCTGTTTTTT
CASSLWDANTGELFF
>NA|TRBJ2-2|11|TRBV20-1|few
TGCAGTGCTAGGGGGACTGGGGAGCAGTTTTTT
CSARGTGEQFF
>NA|TRBJ1-5|19|TRBV7-6|once
TGTGCCAGCTCACCATCGGACGGGGGCGCCGGGGATGGCAATCAGCCCCAGCATTTT
CASSPSDGGAGDGNQPQHF
>NA|TRBJ1-2|14|TRBV29-1|NA
TGCAGCGTTGACATTCAGGGGCGCAACTATGGCTACACCTTC
CSVDIQGRNYGYTF
>NA|TRBJ2-1|19|TRBV7-3|NA
TGTGCCAGCAGCTTAAGCGGGCGTGGGCAGTTCGATTCCTACAATGAGCAGTTCTTC
CASSLSGRGQFDSYNEQFF
>TRBD1|TRBJ1-1|15|TRBV7-2|many
TGTGCCAGCAGCTTAGGCGGGACAGGGGGCACTGAAGCTTTCTTT
CASSLGGTGGTEAFF
>NA|TRBJ1-2|15|TRBV13|many
TGTGCCAGCAGCTTACCGAGCGGGGGTAGGGATGGCTACACCTTC
CASSLPSGGRDGYTF
>TRBD2|TRBJ2-5|15|TRBV10-3|many
TGTGCCATCAGTTCCCTAGCGGGAGTGGAGGAGACCCAGTACTTC
CAISSLAGVEETQYF
>NA|TRBJ2-7|16|TRBV7-9|many
TGTGCCAGCAGCCTTATCCCGGGAGTCCCCTCCTACGAGCAGTACTTC
CASSLIPGVPSYEQYF
>TRBD2|TRBJ2-5|15|TRBV29-1|NA
TGCAGCTTGGCAACGGGGGGGCGAGGGCAAGAGACCCAGTACTTC
CSLATGGRGQETQYF
>NA|TRBJ1-5|16|TRBV7-8|NA
TGTGCCAGCAGCTTATCAGGCATACAGGGAGGGCAGCCCCAGCATTTT
CASSLSGIQGGQPQHF
>TRBD2|TRBJ2-7|17|TRBV9|NA
TGTGCCAGCAGCCCCCGGCTAGCGGGGGGAGTGCTCTACGAGCAGTACTTC
CASSPRLAGGVLYEQYF